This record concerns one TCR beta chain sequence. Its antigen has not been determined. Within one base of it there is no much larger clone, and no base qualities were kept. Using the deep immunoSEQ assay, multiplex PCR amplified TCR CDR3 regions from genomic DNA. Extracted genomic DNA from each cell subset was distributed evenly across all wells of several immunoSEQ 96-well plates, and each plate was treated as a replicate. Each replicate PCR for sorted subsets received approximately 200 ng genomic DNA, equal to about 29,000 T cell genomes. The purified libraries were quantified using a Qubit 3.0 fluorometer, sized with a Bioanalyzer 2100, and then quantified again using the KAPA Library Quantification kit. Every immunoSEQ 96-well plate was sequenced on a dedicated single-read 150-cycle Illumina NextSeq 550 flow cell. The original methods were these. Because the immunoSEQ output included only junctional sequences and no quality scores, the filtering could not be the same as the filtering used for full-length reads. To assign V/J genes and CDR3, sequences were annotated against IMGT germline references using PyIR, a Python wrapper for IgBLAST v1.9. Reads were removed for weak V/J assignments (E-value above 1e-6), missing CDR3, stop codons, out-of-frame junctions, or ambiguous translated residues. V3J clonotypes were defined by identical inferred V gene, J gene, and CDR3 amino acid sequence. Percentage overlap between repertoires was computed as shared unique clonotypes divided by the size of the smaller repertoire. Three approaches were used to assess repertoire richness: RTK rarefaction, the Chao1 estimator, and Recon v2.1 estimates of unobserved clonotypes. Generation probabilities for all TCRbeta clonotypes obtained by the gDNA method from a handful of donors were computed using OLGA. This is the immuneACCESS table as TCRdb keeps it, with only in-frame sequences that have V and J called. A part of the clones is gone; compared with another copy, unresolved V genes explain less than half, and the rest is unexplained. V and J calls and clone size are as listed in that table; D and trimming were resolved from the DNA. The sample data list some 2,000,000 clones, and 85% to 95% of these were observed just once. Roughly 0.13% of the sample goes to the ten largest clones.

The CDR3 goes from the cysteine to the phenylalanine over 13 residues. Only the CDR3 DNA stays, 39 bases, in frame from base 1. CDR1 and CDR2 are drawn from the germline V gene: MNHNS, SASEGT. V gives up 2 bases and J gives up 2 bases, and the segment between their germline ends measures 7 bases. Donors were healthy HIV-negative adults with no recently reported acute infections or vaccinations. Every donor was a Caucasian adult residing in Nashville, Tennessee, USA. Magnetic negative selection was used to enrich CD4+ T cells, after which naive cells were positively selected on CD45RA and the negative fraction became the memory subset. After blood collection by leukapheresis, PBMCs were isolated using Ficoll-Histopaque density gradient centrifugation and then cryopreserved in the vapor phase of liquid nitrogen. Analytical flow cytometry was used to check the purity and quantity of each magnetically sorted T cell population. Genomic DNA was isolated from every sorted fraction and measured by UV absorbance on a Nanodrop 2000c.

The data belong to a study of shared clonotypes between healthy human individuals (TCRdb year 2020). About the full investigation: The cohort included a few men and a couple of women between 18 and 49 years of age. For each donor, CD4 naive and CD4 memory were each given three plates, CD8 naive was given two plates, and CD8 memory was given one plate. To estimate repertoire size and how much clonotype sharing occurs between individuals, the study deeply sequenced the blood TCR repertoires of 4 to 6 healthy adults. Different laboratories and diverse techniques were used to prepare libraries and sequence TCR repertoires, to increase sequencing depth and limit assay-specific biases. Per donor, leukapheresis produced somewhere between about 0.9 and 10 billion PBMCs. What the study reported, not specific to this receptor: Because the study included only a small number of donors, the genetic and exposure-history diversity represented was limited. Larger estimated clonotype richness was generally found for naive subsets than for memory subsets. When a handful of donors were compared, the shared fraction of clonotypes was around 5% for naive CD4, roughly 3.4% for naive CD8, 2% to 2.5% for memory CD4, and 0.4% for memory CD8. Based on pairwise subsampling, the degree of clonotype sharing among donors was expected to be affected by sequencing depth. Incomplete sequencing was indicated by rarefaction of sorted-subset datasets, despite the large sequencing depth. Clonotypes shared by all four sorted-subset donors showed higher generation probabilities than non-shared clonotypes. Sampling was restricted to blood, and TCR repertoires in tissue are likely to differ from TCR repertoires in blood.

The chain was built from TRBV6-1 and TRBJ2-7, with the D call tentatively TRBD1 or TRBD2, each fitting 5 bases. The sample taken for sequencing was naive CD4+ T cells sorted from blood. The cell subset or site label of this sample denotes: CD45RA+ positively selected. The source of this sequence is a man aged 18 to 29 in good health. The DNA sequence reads TGTGCCAGCAGTGAACGAGGGGCCTACGAGCAGTACTTC. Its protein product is CASSERGAYEQYF.